The rows below give T cell receptor beta chains drawn from one sample of a study of cytomegalovirus exposure and HLA in healthy donors. Measured with immunoSEQ multiplex PCR; TCRdb has only the in-frame clones, and not every one. Of about 190,000 clones in the sample, about four fifths were seen once. The sequencing sample was made of PBMCs. These TCRs come from a man aged 40-55 years in good health and CMV-seropositive. CDR3s include the opening cysteine and the closing phenylalanine or tryptophan.

V: TRBV11-1
J: TRBJ2-1
CDR3: CASSSRLQGPRYNEQFF

V: TRBV9
J: TRBJ2-7
CDR3: CASSKVGGQHEQYF

V: TRBV6-1
J: TRBJ1-2
CDR3: CASSEVGTGRYGYTF

V: TRBV6-1
J: TRBJ2-2
CDR3: CASTAAGGRVTGELFF

V: TRBV18
J: TRBJ2-7
CDR3: CASSPLGGTGSYEQYF

V: TRBV10-2
J: TRBJ2-7
CDR3: CASVHTGGSLYYEQYF

V: TRBV30
J: TRBJ1-2
CDR3: CAWKDSYGYTF

V: TRBV7-8
J: TRBJ2-2
CDR3: CASSLVRPGQVGTGELFF

V: TRBV5-6
J: TRBJ2-3
CDR3: CASSHQGITDTQYF

V: TRBV6-1
J: TRBJ1-2
CDR3: CASREGYTF

V: TRBV29-1
J: TRBJ1-2
CDR3: CSAPGGDYGYTF

V: TRBV9
J: TRBJ2-5
CDR3: CASSVMGSRQETQYF

V: TRBV29-1
J: TRBJ1-1
CDR3: CSVGRNTEAFF

V: TRBV30
J: TRBJ1-1
CDR3: CAWSPGVSGVEAFF

V: TRBV7-2
J: TRBJ1-2
CDR3: CASSLGPVWGGYTF

V: TRBV2
J: TRBJ1-1
CDR3: CASSRTGGHTEAFF

V: TRBV5-1
J: TRBJ2-4
CDR3: CASSSEQGLKNIQYF

V: TRBV19
J: TRBJ1-4
CDR3: CASSSITATNEKLFF

V: TRBV6-1
J: TRBJ2-1
CDR3: CASWTSGSSYNEQFF

V: TRBV2
J: TRBJ1-2
CDR3: CASSERQGVYGYTF

V: TRBV5-1
J: TRBJ2-7
CDR3: CASSSPRGRSYEQYF

V: TRBV2
J: TRBJ2-1
CDR3: CASSLQGVDEQFF

V: TRBV27
J: TRBJ1-4
CDR3: CASSLLSEGSGEKLFF

V: TRBV5-6
J: TRBJ1-2
CDR3: CASSLGQGANYGYTF

V: TRBV30
J: TRBJ2-7
CDR3: CAWSLRQLEQYF

V: TRBV18
J: TRBJ2-7
CDR3: CASSLEDFYEQYF

V: TRBV7-6
J: TRBJ1-1
CDR3: CASQERVNTEAFF

V: TRBV27
J: TRBJ2-2
CDR3: CASSLLTRNTGELFF